Below are 19 T cell receptor beta chains sequenced from a single sample in a study of tissue T cells after allogeneic stem cell transplantation. Sequencing used immunoSEQ multiplex PCR; TCRdb keeps in-frame clones, though not all of them. The table records about 22,000 clones, approximately 70% of them present only once. Material for sequencing was blood. These receptors were obtained from a female BALB/c mouse in good health. Mice of this strain are of MHC haplotype H2-d.

This clone was seen only a few times. Gene and germline names: mouse. Read coverage stops 1 residue before the CDR3 terminus; the germline J gene supplies the remainder. The V and J genes are TRBV13-2 and TRBJ2-7, with 7 bases matching TRBD2. The CDR3 loop spans 14 amino acids. The trim removed 0 bases at V and 3 bases at J, leaving 3 bases unmatched. CDR1 and CDR2 from the germline V gene are NNHNN and SYGAGS (reference sequence). CDR3 sequence reads: CASGDALGVYEQYF. CDR3 bases read: TGTGCCAGCGGTGATGCTCTGGGGGTCTATGAACAGTAC.

This clone was detected a few times. The genes and germline here are from mouse. The CDR3 reads CASSLGDRDSDYTF. The CDR3 bases that were read are TGTGCCAGCAGCTTAGGAGACAGGGACTCCGACTACACC. The V call is TRBV3, the J call TRBJ1-2; 7 positions agree with TRBD1. The missing CDR3 end, 1 residue past where the read stops, is filled in from the germline J gene. Germline assignment: CDR1 SNHLY and CDR2 FYNGKV (reference sequence). The CDR3 length is 14 residues. With V trimmed by 1 base and J by 3 bases, 2 bases remained unmatched.

Of note for this clone: The germline and genes are mouse ones. Read sequence stops 1 residue before the CDR3 end, and the germline J gene provides the missing end. V and J are TRBV19 and TRBJ2-7, with 8 bases matching TRBD2. The CDR3 runs to 15 residues. Per germline, CDR1 FNHDT and CDR2 SITEND (reference sequence). With V trimmed by 0 bases and J by 0 bases, 2 bases remained unmatched. CDR3 loop: CASSIVGGDSYEQYF. CDR3 DNA, as far as it was read: TGTGCCAGCAGTATAGTTGGGGGGGACTCCTATGAACAGTAC.

Notes on this clone: Mouse names are used for the genes. The read comes to an end 1 residue before the CDR3 does, leaving the germline J gene to fill in the end. The genes are TRBV13-2 and TRBJ1-5; 7 bases map to TRBD1. The CDR3 has 14 residues. Germline-derived CDR1 and CDR2 are NNHNN and SYGAGS (reference sequence). Trimming cost V 5 bases and J 1 base; bases outside gene matches: 3. Partial CDR3 DNA: TGTGCCAGCGGGCCGGGACAGAACAACCAGGCTCCGCTT. Amino acid sequence: CASGPGQNNQAPL. From start to end, the CDR3 is CASGPGQNNQAPLF.

For this clone: Genes here carry mouse names. The read stops 1 residue short of the end of the CDR3; the missing end is completed from the germline J gene. The V call is TRBV16, the J call TRBJ2-3, with TRBD1 matching over 8 bases. Germline trimming cut 2 bases from V and 3 bases from J; bases unmatched to any gene: 1. CDR1 is SGHSA, CDR2 FRNQAP, per germline. This CDR3 has 14 amino acids. The chain's CDR3 is CASSLQGAAETLYF. The sequenced CDR3 bases are TGTGCAAGCAGCTTACAGGGGGCGGCAGAAACGCTGTAT.

In the case of this clone: Germline and genes here are mouse. Read data end 1 residue before the CDR3 end; the end is taken from the germline J gene. The chain couples TRBV19 to TRBJ2-5; TRBD1 matches at 7 bases. Per germline, CDR1 FNHDT and CDR2 SITEND (reference sequence). The CDR3 length is 13 residues. The V gene end was trimmed by 1 base and the J gene end by 4 bases; junction bases not matched to a gene: 0. The CDR3 sequence is CASSITGEDTQYF. CDR3 DNA (partial): TGTGCCAGCAGTATAACAGGGGAAGACACCCAGTAC.

As concerns this clone: The gene names given are mouse names. The missing CDR3 end, 1 residue past where the read stops, is filled in from the germline J gene. The V call is TRBV5, the J call TRBJ1-1; no firm D call. Germline CDR1 reads LGHNA; CDR2 reads YNLKQL (reference sequence). CDR3 length equals 14 residues. Trimming pared 1 base from V and 0 bases from J, leaving 6 bases between. CDR3 sequence reads: CASSQAQSNTEVFF. Incomplete CDR3 DNA: TGTGCCAGCAGCCAAGCCCAGTCAAACACAGAAGTCTTC.

The sample holds a few counts of this clone. Gene names are the mouse ones. The read ends 1 residue before the CDR3 terminus; that terminus is restored from the germline J gene. This chain connects TRBV13-3 to TRBJ2-7; D possibly corresponds to TRBD1 (6 bases). The germline V gene has CDR1 NNHDY and CDR2 SYVADS. This CDR3 is 13 amino acids long. V lost 2 bases, J lost 3 bases, and 9 bases lay in between. CDR3 DNA, as far as it was read: TGTGCCAGCAGTGACAGGGACAACTATGAACAGTAC. Translation gives CASSDRDNYEQY. The whole CDR3 reads CASSDRDNYEQYF.

This clone has more than one count but fewer than ten. Gene names and germline refer to mouse. The CDR3 goes on 1 residue after the read ends, and that part is filled in from the germline J gene. This chain uses TRBV13-2 with TRBJ2-7, with 10 bases that match TRBD2. This CDR3 comprises 14 residues. Germline CDR1 and CDR2: NNHNN and SYGAGS (reference sequence). The junction had 3 bases not matched to a gene; V was cut back by 1 base and J by 5 bases. This chain's CDR3 is CASGDLWGGHEQYF. The sequenced part of the CDR3 DNA is TGTGCCAGCGGTGATCTCTGGGGGGGCCATGAACAGTAC.

For this clone: Gene and germline names: mouse. The CDR3 end lies 1 residue beyond the end of the read and is filled in from the germline J gene. V gene TRBV31 combines with J gene TRBJ1-4; perhaps TRBD1 as D (6 bases). CDR3 size: 17 residues. The germline V gene encodes CDR1 GKSSPN and CDR2 SITVG. V shed 3 bases and J shed 0 bases, with 17 bases lying between them. CDR3 bases read: TGTGCCTGGAGCCTGGGGGGGACATCCATTTCCAACGAAAGATTATTT. Translation gives CAWSLGGTSISNERLF. The full CDR3 protein is CAWSLGGTSISNERLFF. The whole variable domain, filled in from reference TRBV31 and TRBJ1-4, reads AQTIHQWPVAEIKAVGSPLSLGCTIKGKSSPNLYWYWQATGGTLQQLFYSITVGQVESVVQLNLSASRPKDDQFILSTEKLLLSHSGFYLCAWSLGGTSISNERLFFGHGTKLSVL.

Details on this clone: All gene names here are mouse names. Other DNA sequences in the sample encode the same CDR3. The CDR3 spells CASGDADTQYF. The part of the CDR3 DNA that was read is TGTGCCAGCGGTGATGCGGACACCCAGTAC. This chain connects TRBV13-2 to TRBJ2-5; D unclear. Read data end 1 residue before the CDR3 end; the end is taken from the germline J gene. Looked up from germline, CDR1 is NNHNN and CDR2 is SYGAGS (reference sequence). The V end lost 0 bases, the J end lost 6 bases, and 2 bases lay between the germline ends. This CDR3 is 11 amino acids long.

A few counts support this clone. All gene names here are mouse names. The CDR3 sequence: CASSLQGPGNTLYF. The part of the CDR3 DNA that was read is TGTGCCAGCAGTTTACAGGGACCTGGAAATACGCTCTAT. The chain uses TRBV14 and TRBJ1-3, with D possibly being TRBD1 (6 bases). The read finishes 1 residue shy of the CDR3 end, and the germline J gene is used to complete it. The CDR3 sequence is 14 residues long. CDR1 is SGHDT, CDR2 FRDEAV, per germline. Trimming pared 2 bases from V and 2 bases from J, leaving 8 bases between.

Comments on this clone: Mouse gene names and germline throughout. The CDR3 DNA, read in part, is TGTGCCAGCAGAGACAGGGGTGGGAGTCAAAACACCTTGTAC. Its translation is CASRDRGGSQNTLY. The full CDR3 is CASRDRGGSQNTLYF. V usage is TRBV13-1 and J usage is TRBJ2-4; 8 bases agree with TRBD1. The sequence runs out 1 residue before the end of the CDR3; the remainder is reconstructed from the germline J gene. CDR1 and CDR2 (germline): NSHNY, SYGAGN. Trimming took 5 bases from V and 0 from J; bases not matched to a gene: 5. The CDR3 is made up of 15 amino acids.

This clone was found a few times. Gene names denote mouse genes. Sequencing ends 1 residue short of the CDR3 end; the germline J gene provides the rest. The chain joins TRBV5 to TRBJ2-7; TRBD2 matches at 10 bases. Germline values: CDR1 LGHNA, CDR2 YNLKQL (reference sequence). CDR3 length: 15 amino acids. The V segment lost 0 bases and the J segment 2 bases; nucleotides outside the gene matches: 1. The covered CDR3 bases are TGTGCCAGCAGCCAAGATGGGACTGGGGCCTATGAACAGTAC. It translates to CASSQDGTGAYEQY. In full, the CDR3 is CASSQDGTGAYEQYF.

This clone was counted a few times. The gene names here belong to mouse. With the read ending 1 residue before the CDR3 end, the germline J gene is used to fill in that end. The chain carries TRBV14 and TRBJ1-5, with D perhaps matching TRBD1 (5 bases). Looked up from germline, CDR1 is SGHDT and CDR2 is FRDEAV. V was pared by 3 bases and J by 1 base, with 8 bases between. This CDR3 comprises 14 residues. The CDR3 loop is CASSSTENNQAPLF. Incomplete CDR3 DNA: TGTGCCAGCAGTTCGACAGAAAACAACCAGGCTCCGCTT.

A remark on this clone: Genes and germline are mouse. CDR3 bases read: TGTGCCAGCAGCCAAACAGGGGTTGGAAATACGCTCTAT. It specifies CASSQTGVGNTLY. The whole CDR3 sequence is CASSQTGVGNTLYF. The V and J genes are TRBV5 and TRBJ1-3; 7 bases line up with TRBD1. The read stops 1 residue short of the end of the CDR3; the missing end is completed from the germline J gene. V dropped 2 bases and J dropped 3; count of bases not matched to a gene: 1. The CDR3 is 14 residues long. Germline V gene lookup returns CDR1 LGHNA and CDR2 YNLKQL (reference sequence).

This clone occurred a few times. Genes and germline are mouse. The observed sequence ends 1 residue before the CDR3 terminus, with the missing tail filled in from the germline J gene. This chain links TRBV2 with TRBJ2-7, with unresolved D. V lost 0 bases, J lost 7 bases, and 4 bases lay in between. The germline V gene has CDR1 LGHNA and CDR2 YSYQKL. There are 11 residues in the CDR3. The part of the CDR3 DNA that was read is TGTGCCAGCAGCCAAGATTGGGAACAGTAC. As protein: CASSQDWEQY. The whole CDR3 protein reads CASSQDWEQYF.

A remark on this clone: Germline and genes here are mouse. The read is 1 residue too short to cover the CDR3 end, so that end is filled in from the germline J gene. V is TRBV31 and J is TRBJ1-3; D gene ambiguous. V was shortened by 0 bases and J by 0 bases, with 6 bases between the two germline ends. The V gene's germline CDR1 is GKSSPN and CDR2 SITVG. The CDR3 has 14 amino acids. The CDR3 loop is CAWSLDDSGNTLYF. The CDR3 DNA, read in part, is TGTGCCTGGAGTCTGGACGATTCTGGAAATACGCTCTAT.

This clone was seen only a few times. The gene symbols are mouse symbols. The read gets to within 1 residue of the CDR3 end, and the germline J gene fills in the rest. The rearrangement links TRBV19 to TRBJ2-7; 13 nucleotides line up with TRBD2. Germline V gene lookup returns CDR1 FNHDT and CDR2 SITEND (reference sequence). V trimming: 5 bases; J trimming: 3 bases; junction bases outside the gene matches: 2. The CDR3 spans 14 residues. The CDR3: CASSGTGGGYEQYF. The sequenced part of the CDR3 DNA is TGTGCCAGCAGCGGGACTGGGGGGGGCTATGAACAGTAC.